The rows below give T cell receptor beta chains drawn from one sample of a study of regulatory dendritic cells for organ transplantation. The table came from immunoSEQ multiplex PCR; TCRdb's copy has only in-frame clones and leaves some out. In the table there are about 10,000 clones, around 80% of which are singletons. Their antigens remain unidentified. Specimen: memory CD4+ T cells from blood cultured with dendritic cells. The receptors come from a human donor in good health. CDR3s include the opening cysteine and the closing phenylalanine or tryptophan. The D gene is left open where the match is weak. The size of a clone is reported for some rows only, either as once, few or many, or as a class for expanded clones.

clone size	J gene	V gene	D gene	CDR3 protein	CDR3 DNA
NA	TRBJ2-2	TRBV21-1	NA	CASSKPLAGGRDTGELFF	TGTGCCAGCAGCAAACCCCTAGCGGGAGGGCGGGACACCGGGGAGCTGTTTTTT
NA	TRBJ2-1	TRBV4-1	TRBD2	CASSQDPGLAGSNEQFF	TGCGCCAGCAGCCAAGATCCAGGACTAGCGGGGAGCAATGAGCAGTTCTTC
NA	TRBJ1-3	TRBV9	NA	CASSASLAGNTIYF	TGTGCCAGCAGCGCAAGCCTCGCTGGAAACACCATATATTTT
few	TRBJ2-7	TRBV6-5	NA	CASRPSWTASEQYF	TGTGCCAGCAGACCCAGCTGGACAGCTTCCGAGCAGTACTTC
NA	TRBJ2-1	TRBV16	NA	CASSRGRDRKFF	TGTGCCAGCAGCCGGGGACGGGATCGGAAGTTCTTC
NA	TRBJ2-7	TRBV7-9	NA	CASSRLFHEQYF	TGTGCCAGCAGCCGCCTTTTCCACGAGCAGTACTTC
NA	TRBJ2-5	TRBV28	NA	CASSAMSAAKETQYF	TGTGCCAGCAGTGCTATGTCGGCAGCTAAAGAGACCCAGTACTTC
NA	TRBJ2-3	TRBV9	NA	CASRRDVGTDTQYF	TGTGCCAGCAGGCGGGACGTGGGCACAGATACGCAGTATTTT
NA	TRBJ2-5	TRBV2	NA	CASTSDSQETQYF	TGTGCCAGCACCTCGGACAGTCAAGAGACCCAGTACTTC
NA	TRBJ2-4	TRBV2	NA	CASSDPGTGVTLTKNIQYF	TGTGCCAGCAGTGACCCCGGGACTGGGGTTACTTTAACCAAAAACATTCAGTACTTC
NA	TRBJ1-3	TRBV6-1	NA	CVTLSFISGNTIYF	TGTGTCACCCTTAGCTTCATATCTGGAAACACCATATATTTT
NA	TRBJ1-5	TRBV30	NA	CAWSVPPREPQHF	TGTGCCTGGAGTGTACCCCCGCGGGAGCCCCAGCATTTT
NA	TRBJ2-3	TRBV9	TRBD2	CASSGPSGGFTDTQYF	TGTGCCAGCAGCGGACCTAGCGGGGGATTCACAGATACGCAGTATTTT
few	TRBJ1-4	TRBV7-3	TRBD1	CASSTRRGQANEKLFF	TGTGCCAGCAGCACCCGCAGGGGGCAGGCTAATGAAAAACTGTTTTTT
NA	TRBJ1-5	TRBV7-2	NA	CASSLDGVLGQPQHF	TGTGCCAGCAGCTTAGACGGGGTTTTAGGTCAGCCCCAGCATTTT
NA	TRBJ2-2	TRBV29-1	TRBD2	CSVRSGTSGTGELFF	TGCAGCGTACGTTCCGGGACTAGCGGAACCGGGGAGCTGTTTTTT
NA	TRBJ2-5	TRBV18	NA	CASSPGLEETQYF	TGTGCCAGCTCACCAGGTCTTGAAGAGACCCAGTACTTC
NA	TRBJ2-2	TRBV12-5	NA	CASGAGPGFPGELFF	TGTGCTAGTGGCGCCGGGCCCGGATTCCCCGGGGAGCTGTTTTTT
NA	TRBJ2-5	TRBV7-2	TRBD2	CASSQAGVQETQYF	TGTGCCAGCAGTCAGGCGGGGGTCCAAGAGACCCAGTACTTC
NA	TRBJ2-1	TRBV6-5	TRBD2	CAKGLAGGRWQFF	TGTGCCAAGGGACTAGCGGGGGGTCGATGGCAGTTCTTC
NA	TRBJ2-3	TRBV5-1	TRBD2	CASSLSSGRAVDTQYF	TGCGCCAGCAGCTTGTCCAGCGGGAGGGCTGTAGATACGCAGTATTTT
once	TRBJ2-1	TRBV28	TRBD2	CASLASGYNEQFF	TGTGCCAGCCTTGCTAGCGGTTACAATGAGCAGTTCTTC
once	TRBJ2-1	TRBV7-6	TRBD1	CASSFSSRTGNNEQFF	TGTGCCAGCAGCTTCAGCAGTAGGACAGGGAACAATGAGCAGTTCTTC
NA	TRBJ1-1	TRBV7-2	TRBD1	CASSWTGMRTEAFF	TGTGCCAGCAGCTGGACAGGGATGAGAACTGAAGCTTTCTTT
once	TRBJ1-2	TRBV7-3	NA	CASSPSRGGGYTF	TGTGCCAGCAGCCCGAGTAGGGGTGGTGGCTACACCTTC
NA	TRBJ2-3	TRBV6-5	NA	CASSLTGTRTDTQYF	TGTGCCAGCAGTCTAACAGGGACTCGCACAGATACGCAGTATTTT
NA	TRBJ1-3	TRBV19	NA	CASSIAPEDPIYF	TGTGCCAGTAGTATAGCTCCGGAGGACCCCATATATTTT
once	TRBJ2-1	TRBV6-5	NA	CASRNSYNEQFF	TGTGCCAGCAGAAACTCCTACAATGAGCAGTTCTTC
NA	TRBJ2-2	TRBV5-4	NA	CASSLVRGNGELFF	TGTGCCAGCAGCTTGGTCCGGGGAAACGGGGAGCTGTTTTTT
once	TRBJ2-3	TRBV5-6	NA	CASSLASGDTQYF	TGTGCCAGCAGCTTGGCCTCGGGAGATACGCAGTATTTT
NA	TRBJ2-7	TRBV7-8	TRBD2	CASRTSGNTYEQYF	TGTGCCAGTAGGACTAGCGGGAATACCTACGAGCAGTACTTC
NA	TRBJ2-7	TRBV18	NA	CASSLSTGSASEAYEQYF	TGTGCCAGCTCACTCTCAACGGGGTCAGCAAGCGAAGCCTACGAGCAGTACTTC
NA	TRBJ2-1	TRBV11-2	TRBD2	CASSLSSGSYNEQFF	TGTGCCAGCAGCTTGTCTAGCGGGTCCTACAATGAGCAGTTCTTC